This TCR beta chain was captured in a study of T cell changes during pregnancy in multiple sclerosis. CDR1 and CDR2 from the germline V gene are LNHDA and SQIVND (reference sequence). The CDR3 extends over 13 amino acids. The germline V and J ends were trimmed by 6 bases and 7 bases, with 12 bases remaining between them. Sequencing used immunoSEQ multiplex PCR; TCRdb keeps in-frame clones, though not all of them. The repertoire holds 50,000 or so clones, 94% seen once, with about 0.5% in the top ten. The chain carries TRBV19 and TRBJ1-4; D gene ambiguous. Sequenced material: CD4+ T cells from peripheral blood mononuclear cells, taken in the second trimester of pregnancy. The TCR originated in a female donor with multiple sclerosis, enrolled in a pregnancy study. The CDR3 spells CASRGDVSEKLFF. The CDR3 nucleotides are TGTGCCAGTAGAGGAGACGTCTCTGAAAAACTGTTTTTT.